This TCR beta chain was recorded in a study of CD8+CD57+ T cells in acquired aplastic anemia. Overall study results and limits: Overlapping CD8+ CDR3 repertoires of patients and controls contained under 35 shared sequences.

TCR beta VDJ combinations and CDR3 sequences were profiled from genomic DNA. TCRdb analysed the reads with MiXCR anew, one entry per CDR3 protein. The sample records about 190,000 distinct CDR3 sequences, 54% being singletons. Concerning this clonotype: Its antigen is undetermined.

The CDR3 totals 15 residues. The germline CDR1 and CDR2 sequences are KGHDR and SFDVKD. With 3 bases removed from V and 4 bases from J, the gap between germline ends came to 14 bases. Specimen: sorted CD4+, CD8+, or CD8+CD57+ T cells (not recorded which) from PBMCs. The chain employs TRBV24-1 and TRBJ1-2; D unresolved. This clonotype was sampled from a human donor in good health, serving as a control. The CDR3 spells CATSDGADFGYGYTF. The CDR3 DNA reads TGTGCCACCAGTGATGGAGCAGACTTTGGCTATGGCTACACCTTC.